This section outlines one T cell receptor (beta chain) sequence together with its context. Antigen: not known. Both TRBC1 and TRBC2 were covered by a beta constant-region primer of two equimolar oligonucleotides. The ligated cDNA underwent four PCR rounds using SP2 and nested alpha and beta constant-region primers. One entry per CDR3 protein, called by TCRdb with MiXCR from the UMI-ligation and nested PCR reads. The repertoire consists of roughly 130,000 distinct CDR3 sequences, with 36% occurring once and the leading ten covering 0.8% to 1%. The data were taken from a study of naive and memory T cell subsets. Trimming removed 5 bases from V and 7 bases from J, with 17 bases in between. The CDR3 is 14 residues long. Germline V CDR1 and CDR2: MDHEN, SYDVKM. General study results and limits: Over 95% of naive TCR sequences appeared only once after error correction, unlike memory subsets.

The V and J genes are TRBV28 and TRBJ2-5; TRBD2 is a possible D gene (6 bases). The clonotype originates from a human donor in good health. The sample comprised central memory CD4+ T cells from blood. CDR3 loop: CASSPTGTVRTQYF. CDR3 coding DNA: TGTGCCAGCAGTCCCACCGGGACTGTGAGGACCCAGTACTTC.